The 25 T cell receptor beta chains listed next were all sequenced from one sample in a study of technical replicates of blood from a few donors. Using immunoSEQ multiplex PCR, the repertoire was profiled, and TCRdb retains in-frame clones only, with some absent. This table holds some 94,000 clones, 95% to 97% found once. Source material: T cells isolated from PBMCs. These receptor sequences come from a human donor in good health.

The V and J genes are TRBV27 and TRBJ1-3; 8 nucleotides align to TRBD1. The ends lost 6 bases at V and 2 bases at J; junction bases unmatched: 6. The CDR3 spans 15 residues. Germline-derived CDR1 and CDR2 are MNHEY and SMNVEV (reference sequence). The CDR3 DNA sequence: TGTGCCAGCAGCGCAGGGGGCTCAGCTGGAAACACCATATATTTT. It encodes CASSAGGSAGNTIYF.

The gene calls are TRBV7-8 and TRBJ2-5, with TRBD1 matching 10 bases. J was trimmed by 2 bases and V by 1 base; bases with no gene match: 1. The germline V gene has CDR1 SGHVS and CDR2 FQNEAQ. The CDR3 is made up of 15 amino acids. The CDR3 here is CASSLGDRGQETQYF. The CDR3 bases are TGTGCCAGCAGCTTAGGGGACAGGGGACAAGAGACCCAGTACTTC.

This chain uses TRBV30 with TRBJ2-1; 7 nucleotides agree with TRBD1. V lost 2 bases, J lost 6 bases, and 7 bases stayed unmatched. Germline V CDR1 and CDR2: GTSNPN, SVGIG (reference sequence). There are 14 residues in the CDR3. CDR3 DNA: TGTGCCTGGAGTAGGGGACAGAGAAGCAATGAGCAGTTCTTC. Amino acid sequence: CAWSRGQRSNEQFF.

The chain recombines TRBV20-1 with TRBJ2-3; 7 nucleotides align to TRBD2. V gave up 6 bases and J gave up 4 bases; unmatched junction bases: 1. CDR1 DFQATT and CDR2 SNEGSKA come from the germline V gene (reference sequence). The CDR3 totals 11 residues. CDR3 nucleotides: TGCAGTGCAGCGGGACCAGATACGCAGTATTTT. This translates into CSAAGPDTQYF.

As to this clone: Germline and junction disagree at one end, which may indicate a read error. The V gene is TRBV28, the J gene TRBJ2-3; 10 positions match TRBD1. The germline CDR1 and CDR2 sequences are MDHEN and SYDVKM. CDR3 length: 12 amino acids. The chain's CDR3 is CASSDRGRPQSF. Here the CDR3 DNA reads TGTGCCAGCAGTGACAGGGGGCGCCCACAATCTTTT.

The chain has TRBV11-3 and TRBJ2-7; D might be TRBD2 (6 bases). The CDR3 length is 15 residues. Trimming took 2 bases from V and 2 from J, leaving 13 bases between them. Germline-derived CDR1 and CDR2 are SGHNT and YENEEA. In nucleotides, the CDR3 is TGTGCCAGCAGCTTAAGCTTAGCGGCTACCTACGAGCAGTACTTC. This sequence encodes CASSLSLAATYEQYF.

The chain couples TRBV2 to TRBJ2-1, with a tentative D call TRBD1 (6 bases). Trimming stripped 5 bases from V and 9 bases from J, with 11 bases between. Germline V gives CDR1 SNHLY, CDR2 FYNNEI. This CDR3 is built from 12 residues. The CDR3 reads CASSHRAAEQFF. The CDR3 DNA follows: TGTGCCAGCAGTCACAGGGCGGCTGAGCAGTTCTTC.

This chain uses TRBV27 with TRBJ2-3; D call uncertain. The CDR3 totals 15 residues. Trimming shortened V by 3 bases and J by 3 bases, and 13 bases separated the two germline ends. Germline CDR1 and CDR2: MNHEY and SMNVEV (reference sequence). CDR3 coding DNA: TGTGCCAGCAGTTTTGCGGAGCTGAGGACAGATACGCAGTATTTT. This gives the protein CASSFAELRTDTQYF.

This clone was counted between two and nine times. The rearrangement uses TRBV6-5 and TRBJ2-7; D call uncertain. Looked up from germline, CDR1 is MNHEY and CDR2 is SVGAGI. This CDR3 spans 14 amino acids. Trimming took off 2 bases at V and 6 bases at J, with 14 bases between the two ends. The chain's CDR3 is CASSYDAESGEQYF. The CDR3 DNA reads as TGTGCCAGCAGTTACGATGCCGAATCCGGCGAGCAGTACTTC.

This chain uses TRBV15 with TRBJ1-5; 9 bases line up with TRBD1. V gave up 5 bases and J gave up 4 bases; unmatched junction bases: 9. The length of the CDR3 is 16 residues. Per the germline V gene, CDR1 is LNHNV and CDR2 is YYDKDF (reference sequence). The CDR3 loop reads CATSGRDREKNQPQHF. In DNA form, the CDR3 reads TGTGCCACCAGCGGCCGGGACAGGGAAAAAAATCAGCCCCAGCATTTT.

J is TRBJ2-1 and V is TRBV10-3; D uncertain. Germline-derived CDR1 and CDR2 are ENHRY and SYGVKD. The CDR3 runs to 13 residues. The CDR3 reads CAIWSQENNEQFF. The CDR3 coding sequence is TGTGCGATCTGGAGCCAAGAAAACAATGAGCAGTTCTTC.

This clone was observed a few times. The chain links TRBV5-1 to TRBJ2-7, with D uncertain. This CDR3 comprises 16 residues. V lost 7 bases, J lost 2 bases, and 22 bases lay in between. Germline V gene sequence: CDR1 SGHRS, CDR2 YFSETQ. CDR3 bases: TGCGCCAGCGCCCCTGTACTTGAGCAGAGGACCTACGAGCAGTACTTC. It is translated as CASAPVLEQRTYEQYF. The variable domain in full, completed from reference TRBV5-1 and TRBJ2-7, reads KAGVTQTPRYLIKTRGQQVTLSCSPISGHRSVSWYQQTPGQGLQFLFEYFSETQRNKGNFPGRFSGRQFSNSRSEMNVSTLELGDSALYLCASAPVLEQRTYEQYFGPGTRLTVT.

The genes are TRBV27 and TRBJ1-2; D might be TRBD1 (5 bases). The CDR3 is 13 amino acids. Germline V CDR1 and CDR2: MNHEY, SMNVEV (reference sequence). The V end lost 4 bases, the J end lost 3 bases, and 9 bases lay between the germline ends. Here the CDR3 reads CASSSRADYGYTF. CDR3 in DNA: TGTGCCAGCAGTTCCAGGGCAGACTATGGCTACACCTTC.

The rearrangement links TRBV19 to TRBJ2-1, with D possibly TRBD1 on 5 matching bases. The CDR3 length is 13 residues. The V gene's germline CDR1 is LNHDA and CDR2 SQIVND (reference sequence). Trimming left V 9 bases short and J 9 bases short, with 18 bases between. CDR3 sequence reads: CASSRVSLSEQFF. The CDR3, as DNA: TGTGCCAGCTCCAGGGTGAGTCTATCTGAGCAGTTCTTC. Full variable domain (outside the CDR3, taken from reference TRBV19 and TRBJ2-1): DGGITQSPKYLFRKEGQNVTLSCEQNLNHDAMYWYRQDPGQGLRLIYYSQIVNDFQKGDIAEGYSVSREKKESFPLTVTSAQKNPTAFYLCASSRVSLSEQFFGPGTRLTVL.

V gene TRBV4-3 combines with J gene TRBJ1-2; TRBD1 aligns across 9 bases. CDR1 and CDR2 (germline): LGHNA, YSLEER. This CDR3 has 14 residues. V shed 5 bases and J 2 bases; nucleotides not matched to a gene: 3. CDR3 region: CASSSDRGNYGYTF. The CDR3, as DNA: TGCGCCAGCAGCTCCGACAGGGGGAACTATGGCTACACCTTC.

This clone occurred once. CDR3 in amino acids: CASWGGNYGYTF. The CDR3 DNA is TGTGCCAGTTGGGGGGGAAACTATGGCTACACCTTC. The rearrangement links TRBV9 to TRBJ1-2; tentative D call: TRBD1 (5 bases). V gave up 8 bases and J gave up 2 bases, with 10 bases separating them. This CDR3 is built from 12 residues. Germline loops: CDR1 SGDLS, CDR2 YYNGEE.

CDR3 sequence reads: CASSEGVGLAGEGDTQYF. CDR3 DNA sequence: TGTGCCAGCAGCGAGGGAGTAGGCCTAGCGGGAGAGGGAGATACGCAGTATTTT. This rearrangement joins TRBV9 to TRBJ2-3; 10 positions agree with TRBD2. The CDR3 has 18 amino acids. V shed 3 bases, J shed 5 bases, and the junction held 15 bases outside the gene matches. Germline V gene sequence: CDR1 SGDLS, CDR2 YYNGEE.

The chain employs TRBV27 and TRBJ1-1, with D uncertain. The germline V gene encodes CDR1 MNHEY and CDR2 SMNVEV (reference sequence). V lost 0 bases to trimming and J lost 6 bases, with 14 bases between them. This CDR3 is 15 amino acids long. CDR3 residues: CASSLSVRGTAEAFF. The CDR3 DNA reads as TGTGCCAGCAGTTTATCTGTGCGGGGTACGGCTGAAGCTTTCTTT.

V gene TRBV5-1 combines with J gene TRBJ2-3; D might be TRBD1 (6 bases). This CDR3 is 14 amino acids long. Germline values: CDR1 SGHRS, CDR2 YFSETQ. V lost 4 bases to trimming and J lost 4 bases, with 13 bases between them. The CDR3, as DNA: TGCGCCAGCAGCGTGGGGGCTAGCTCAGATACGCAGTATTTT. Translation: CASSVGASSDTQYF.

The chain combines TRBV5-1 with TRBJ2-7; a possible D gene is TRBD1 (6 bases). The V gene's germline CDR1 is SGHRS and CDR2 YFSETQ. V lost 4 bases to trimming and J lost 1 base, with 18 bases between them. The CDR3 is 16 residues long. In DNA form, the CDR3 reads TGCGCCAGCAGCCCGGAACCAGGACAGAGGTCCTACGAGCAGTACTTC. Translated, it gives CASSPEPGQRSYEQYF.

This clone was picked up one time. The genes are TRBV14 and TRBJ2-2; 9 bases are shared with TRBD2. Trimming removed 3 bases from V and 7 bases from J; junction bases left unmatched: 9. The CDR3 sequence is 16 residues long. The germline V gene has CDR1 SGHDN and CDR2 FVKESK. CDR3 sequence: CASSHWASGINGELFF. Here the CDR3 DNA reads TGTGCCAGCAGCCATTGGGCTAGCGGGATTAACGGGGAGCTGTTTTTT.

This sequence joins TRBV4-2 and TRBJ2-1; 7 bases line up with TRBD1. This CDR3 has 17 amino acids. J was trimmed by 0 bases and V by 0 bases; bases with no gene match: 5. The germline V gene has CDR1 LGHNA and CDR2 YNFKEQ. CDR3 sequence: CASSQDETGSSYNEQFF. The CDR3 DNA reads TGTGCCAGCAGCCAAGATGAGACAGGGAGCTCCTACAATGAGCAGTTCTTC.

The rearrangement joins TRBV5-1 to TRBJ1-2; D possibly corresponds to TRBD1 (6 bases). CDR3 size: 18 residues. The germline V and J ends were trimmed by 4 bases and 8 bases, with 30 bases remaining between them. Germline V lookup: CDR1 SGHRS, CDR2 YFSETQ. CDR3 protein: CASSPTSIRQETFSGYTF. For the CDR3, the DNA is TGCGCCAGCAGCCCTACGAGCATTCGACAGGAAACTTTCTCAGGCTACACCTTC.

This chain connects TRBV7-6 to TRBJ2-3; TRBD2 matches at 13 bases. Germline V gene data show CDR1 as SGHVS and CDR2 as FNYEAQ. This CDR3 has 14 amino acids. V trimming: 6 bases; J trimming: 13 bases; junction bases outside the gene matches: 10. The CDR3: CASRPGTSGIVKYF. DNA for the CDR3: TGTGCCAGCAGACCCGGGACTAGCGGGATTGTGAAGTATTTT.

CDR3 nucleotide sequence: TGTGCCAGCAGCCCAAGACAGGGGGTCAGCTACACCTTC. It is translated as CASSPRQGVSYTF. This chain joins TRBV7-2 and TRBJ1-2, with 9 bases lining up with TRBD1. The V gene end was trimmed by 5 bases and the J gene end by 9 bases; junction bases not matched to a gene: 7. Per the germline V gene, CDR1 is SGHTA and CDR2 is FQGNSA. This CDR3 is built from 13 residues.